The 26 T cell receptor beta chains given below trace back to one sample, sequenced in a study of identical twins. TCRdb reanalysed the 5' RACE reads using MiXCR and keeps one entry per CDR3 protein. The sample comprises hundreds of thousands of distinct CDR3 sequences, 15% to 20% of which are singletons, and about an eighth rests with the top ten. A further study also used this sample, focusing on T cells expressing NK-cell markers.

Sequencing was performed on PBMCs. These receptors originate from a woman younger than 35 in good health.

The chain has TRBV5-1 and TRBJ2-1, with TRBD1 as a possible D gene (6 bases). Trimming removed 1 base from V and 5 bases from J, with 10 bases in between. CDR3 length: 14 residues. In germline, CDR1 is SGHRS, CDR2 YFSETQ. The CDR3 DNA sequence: TGCGCCAGCAGCTTGTCCGGGACAAACAATGAGCAGTTCTTC. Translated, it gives CASSLSGTNNEQFF.

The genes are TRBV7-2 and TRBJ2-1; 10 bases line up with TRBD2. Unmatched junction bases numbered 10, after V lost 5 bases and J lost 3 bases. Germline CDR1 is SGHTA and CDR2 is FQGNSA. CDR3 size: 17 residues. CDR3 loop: CASSLGLAGDSYNEQFF. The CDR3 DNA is TGTGCCAGCAGCCTAGGGCTAGCGGGGGATAGCTACAATGAGCAGTTCTTC.

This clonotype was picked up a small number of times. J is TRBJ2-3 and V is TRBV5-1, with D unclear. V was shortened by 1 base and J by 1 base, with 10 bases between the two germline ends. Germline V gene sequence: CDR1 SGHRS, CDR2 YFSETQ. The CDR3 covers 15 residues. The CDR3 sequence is CASSLTQPRTDTQYF. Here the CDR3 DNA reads TGCGCCAGCAGCTTGACCCAACCGCGCACAGATACGCAGTATTTT. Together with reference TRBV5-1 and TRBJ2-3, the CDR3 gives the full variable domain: KAGVTQTPRYLIKTRGQQVTLSCSPISGHRSVSWYQQTPGQGLQFLFEYFSETQRNKGNFPGRFSGRQFSNSRSEMNVSTLELGDSALYLCASSLTQPRTDTQYFGPGTRLTVL.

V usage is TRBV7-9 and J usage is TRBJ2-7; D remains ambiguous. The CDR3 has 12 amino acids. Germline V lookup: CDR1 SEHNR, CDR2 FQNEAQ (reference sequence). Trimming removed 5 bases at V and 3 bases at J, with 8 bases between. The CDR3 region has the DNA TGTGCCAGCAGCAGATCCGACTACGAGCAGTACTTC. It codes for CASSRSDYEQYF.

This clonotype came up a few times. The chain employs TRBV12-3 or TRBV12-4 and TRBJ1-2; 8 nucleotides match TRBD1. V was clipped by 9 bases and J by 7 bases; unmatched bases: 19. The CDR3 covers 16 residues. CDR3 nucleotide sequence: TGTGCCAGTACCTACGACGCTACAGGGGGGATCGGTGGCTACACCTTC. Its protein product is CASTYDATGGIGGYTF.

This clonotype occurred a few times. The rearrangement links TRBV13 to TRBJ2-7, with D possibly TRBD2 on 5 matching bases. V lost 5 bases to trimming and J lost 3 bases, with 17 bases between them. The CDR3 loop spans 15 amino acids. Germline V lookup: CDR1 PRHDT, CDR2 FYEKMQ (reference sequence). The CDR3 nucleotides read TGTGCCAGCAGCATCGGGGTCCAGAGAAACTACGAGCAGTACTTC. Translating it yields CASSIGVQRNYEQYF.

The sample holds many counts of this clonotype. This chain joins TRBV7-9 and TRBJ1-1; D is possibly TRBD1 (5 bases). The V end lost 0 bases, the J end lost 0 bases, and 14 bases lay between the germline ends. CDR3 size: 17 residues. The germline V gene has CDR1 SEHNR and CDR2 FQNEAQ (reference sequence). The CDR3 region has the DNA TGTGCCAGCAGCTTAGCGTGGAGGGGTAGAATGAACACTGAAGCTTTCTTT. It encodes CASSLAWRGRMNTEAFF.

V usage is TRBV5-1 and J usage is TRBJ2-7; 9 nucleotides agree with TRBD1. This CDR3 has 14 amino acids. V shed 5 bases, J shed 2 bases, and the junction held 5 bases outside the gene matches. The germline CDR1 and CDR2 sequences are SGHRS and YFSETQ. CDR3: CASRSTGGPYEQYF. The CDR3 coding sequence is TGCGCCAGCAGGTCGACAGGGGGGCCCTACGAGCAGTACTTC. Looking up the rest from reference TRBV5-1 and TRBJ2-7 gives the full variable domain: KAGVTQTPRYLIKTRGQQVTLSCSPISGHRSVSWYQQTPGQGLQFLFEYFSETQRNKGNFPGRFSGRQFSNSRSEMNVSTLELGDSALYLCASRSTGGPYEQYFGPGTRLTVT.

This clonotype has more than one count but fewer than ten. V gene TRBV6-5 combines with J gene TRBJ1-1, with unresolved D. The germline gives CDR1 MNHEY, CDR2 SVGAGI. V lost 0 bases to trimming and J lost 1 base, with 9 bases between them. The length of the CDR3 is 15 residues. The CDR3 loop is CASSYSQFPNTEAFF. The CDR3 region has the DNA TGTGCCAGCAGTTACTCTCAATTCCCGAACACTGAAGCTTTCTTT.

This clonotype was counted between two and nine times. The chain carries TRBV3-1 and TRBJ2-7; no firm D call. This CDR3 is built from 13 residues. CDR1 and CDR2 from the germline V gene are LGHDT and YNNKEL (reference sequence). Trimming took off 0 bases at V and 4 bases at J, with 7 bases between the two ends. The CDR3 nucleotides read TGTGCCAGCAGCCAAGAGACGTGGTACGAGCAGTACTTC. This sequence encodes CASSQETWYEQYF.

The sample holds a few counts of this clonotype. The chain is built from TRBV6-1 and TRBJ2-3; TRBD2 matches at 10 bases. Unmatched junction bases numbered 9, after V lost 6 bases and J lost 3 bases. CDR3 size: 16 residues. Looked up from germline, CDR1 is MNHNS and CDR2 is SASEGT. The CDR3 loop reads CASSFLSGGLTDTQYF. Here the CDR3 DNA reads TGTGCCAGCAGCTTCCTTAGCGGGGGGTTGACAGATACGCAGTATTTT.

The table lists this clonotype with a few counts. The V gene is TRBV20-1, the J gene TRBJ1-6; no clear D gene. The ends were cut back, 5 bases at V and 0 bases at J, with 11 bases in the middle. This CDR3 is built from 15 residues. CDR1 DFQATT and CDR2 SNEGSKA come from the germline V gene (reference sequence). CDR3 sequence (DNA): TGCAGTGCTCGCCCTTTGAGCTCCTATAATTCACCCCTCCACTTT. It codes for CSARPLSSYNSPLHF.

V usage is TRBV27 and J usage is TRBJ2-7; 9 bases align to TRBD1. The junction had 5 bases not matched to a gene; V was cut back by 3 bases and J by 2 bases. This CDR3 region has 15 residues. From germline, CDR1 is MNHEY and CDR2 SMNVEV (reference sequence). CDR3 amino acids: CASSFAGTGPYEQYF. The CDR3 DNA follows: TGTGCCAGCAGTTTTGCCGGGACAGGGCCCTACGAGCAGTACTTC.

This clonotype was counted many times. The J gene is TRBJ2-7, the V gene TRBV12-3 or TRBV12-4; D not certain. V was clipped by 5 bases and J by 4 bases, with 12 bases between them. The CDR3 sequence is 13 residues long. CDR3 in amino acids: CASSQLRPYEQYF. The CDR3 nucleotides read TGTGCCAGCAGTCAACTCCGGCCGTACGAGCAGTACTTC.

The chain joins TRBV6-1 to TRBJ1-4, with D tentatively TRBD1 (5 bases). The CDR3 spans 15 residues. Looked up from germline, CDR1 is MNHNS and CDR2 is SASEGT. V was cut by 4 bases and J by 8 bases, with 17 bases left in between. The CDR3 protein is CASSGRARGMEKLFF. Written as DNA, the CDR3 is TGTGCCAGCAGTGGCCGGGCCCGGGGGATGGAAAAACTGTTTTTT.

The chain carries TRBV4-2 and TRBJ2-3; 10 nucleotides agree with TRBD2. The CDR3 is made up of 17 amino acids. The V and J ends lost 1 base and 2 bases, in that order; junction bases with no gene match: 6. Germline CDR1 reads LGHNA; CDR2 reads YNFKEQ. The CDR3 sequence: CASSQARTSGNTDTQYF. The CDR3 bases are TGTGCCAGCAGCCAAGCGCGGACTAGCGGAAACACAGATACGCAGTATTTT.

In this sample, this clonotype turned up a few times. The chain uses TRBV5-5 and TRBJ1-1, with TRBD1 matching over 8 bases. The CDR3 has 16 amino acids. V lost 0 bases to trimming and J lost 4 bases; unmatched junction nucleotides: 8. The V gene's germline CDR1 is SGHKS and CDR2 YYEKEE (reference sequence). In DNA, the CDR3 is TGTGCCAGCAGCTTGGGGGGTTCAACAGGGGGCACTGAAGCTTTCTTT. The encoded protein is CASSLGGSTGGTEAFF.

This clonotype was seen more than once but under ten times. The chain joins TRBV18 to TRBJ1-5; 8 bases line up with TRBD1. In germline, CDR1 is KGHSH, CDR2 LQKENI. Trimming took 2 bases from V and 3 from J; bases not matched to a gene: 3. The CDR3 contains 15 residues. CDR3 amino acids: CASSPRQGNNQPQHF. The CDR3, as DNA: TGTGCCAGCTCACCAAGACAGGGGAACAATCAGCCCCAGCATTTT.

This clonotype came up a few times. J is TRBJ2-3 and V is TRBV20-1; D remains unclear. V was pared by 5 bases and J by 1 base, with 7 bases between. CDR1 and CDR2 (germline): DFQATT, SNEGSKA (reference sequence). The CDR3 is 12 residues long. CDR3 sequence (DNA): TGCAGTGCTGTCTGGGGCACAGATACGCAGTATTTT. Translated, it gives CSAVWGTDTQYF.

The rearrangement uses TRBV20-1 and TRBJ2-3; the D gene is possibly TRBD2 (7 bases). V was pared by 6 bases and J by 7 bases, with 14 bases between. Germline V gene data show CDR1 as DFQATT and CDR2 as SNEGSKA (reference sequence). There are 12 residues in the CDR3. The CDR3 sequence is CSATAGANTQYF. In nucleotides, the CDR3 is TGCAGTGCAACCGCGGGGGCCAATACGCAGTATTTT.

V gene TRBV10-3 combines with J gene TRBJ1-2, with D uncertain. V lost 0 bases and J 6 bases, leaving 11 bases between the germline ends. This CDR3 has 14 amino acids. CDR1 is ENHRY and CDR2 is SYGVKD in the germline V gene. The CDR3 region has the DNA TGTGCCATCAGTGAGTCGAGGGAAGTGGATGGCTACACCTTC. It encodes CAISESREVDGYTF.

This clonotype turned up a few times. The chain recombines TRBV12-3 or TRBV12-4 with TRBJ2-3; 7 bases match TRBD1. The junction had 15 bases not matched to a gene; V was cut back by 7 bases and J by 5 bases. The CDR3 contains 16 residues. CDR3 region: CASTTGQQRFRDTQYF. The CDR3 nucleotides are TGTGCCAGCACAACGGGACAGCAACGGTTCAGAGATACGCAGTATTTT.

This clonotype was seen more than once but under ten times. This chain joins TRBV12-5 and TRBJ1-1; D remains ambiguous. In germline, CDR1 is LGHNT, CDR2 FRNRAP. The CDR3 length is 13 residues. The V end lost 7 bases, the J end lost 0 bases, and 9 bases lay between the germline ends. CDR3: CASVLAMNTEAFF. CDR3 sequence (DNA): TGTGCTAGTGTCCTAGCAATGAACACTGAAGCTTTCTTT.

The CDR3 here is CASSTGTGQAGELFF. As DNA, the CDR3 is TGTGCCAGCAGCACCGGGACAGGGCAAGCCGGGGAGCTGTTTTTT. The gene calls are TRBV3-1 and TRBJ2-2, with TRBD1 matching over 9 bases. CDR1 and CDR2 from the germline V gene are LGHDT and YNNKEL (reference sequence). This CDR3 is built from 15 residues. V lost 5 bases to trimming and J lost 6 bases; unmatched junction nucleotides: 7. The full variable domain, rest sourced from reference TRBV3-1 and TRBJ2-2, is DTAVSQTPKYLVTQMGNDKSIKCEQNLGHDTMYWYKQDSKKFLKIMFSYNNKELIINETVPNRFSPKSPDKAHLNLHINSLELGDSAVYFCASSTGTGQAGELFFGEGSRLTVL.

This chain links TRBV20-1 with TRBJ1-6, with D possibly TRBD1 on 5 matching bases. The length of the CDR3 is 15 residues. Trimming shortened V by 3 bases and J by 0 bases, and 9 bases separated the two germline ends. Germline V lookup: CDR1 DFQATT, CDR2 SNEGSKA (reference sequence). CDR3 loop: CSASAGSSYNSPLHF. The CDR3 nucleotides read TGCAGTGCTAGTGCAGGGAGCTCCTATAATTCACCCCTCCACTTT.

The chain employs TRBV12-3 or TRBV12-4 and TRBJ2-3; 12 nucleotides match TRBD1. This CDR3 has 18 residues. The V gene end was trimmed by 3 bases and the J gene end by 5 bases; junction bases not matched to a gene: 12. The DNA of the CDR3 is TGTGCCAGCAGTTTTGCGTCACCGGGACAGGGGGCGAAAGATACGCAGTATTTT. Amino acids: CASSFASPGQGAKDTQYF.